This T cell receptor (delta chain) was captured by sequencing in a study of DNA immune sequencing with unique molecular identifiers (dated by TCRdb to the early 2020s). For the wider study: Using immunomagnetic cell separation, gammadelta T cells were enriched from buffy coats, and the genomic DNA of these cells was sequenced. gammadelta T cells were enriched from PBMC of approximately nine healthy individuals by fluorescence-activated cell sorting. To compare enriched and non-enriched samples, about 0.095 ug of enriched gammadelta T-cell DNA and roughly 0.97 ug of non-enriched PBMC DNA were sequenced. The study developed and validated an ultrasensitive DNA-based TRD repertoire sequencing method using PCR-introduced unique molecular identifiers. The method was checked using synthetic reference molecules and blood samples from healthy people. Donors were healthy individuals, with nine to eleven donors profiled from sorted peripheral blood gammadelta T cells.

What the authors observed across the whole study: Among clonotypes in healthy donors, the most frequent TRD rearrangement was TRDV2 paired with TRDJ1. Novel TRD sequences not targeted by the primers cannot be detected by the primer-based approach. TRD repertoire diversity varied between healthy donors, with several donors highly oligoclonal where top 5 clonotypes exceeded half of productive molecules.

The germline V gene gives CDR1 as TSWWSYY and CDR2 as QGS. V is cut back by 0 bases and J by 3 bases, with 25 bases in the junction unmatched. Inclusive of the bounding cysteine and phenylalanine, the CDR3 is 24 residues long. Only the CDR3 region is kept as DNA, spanning 72 bases read in frame from base 1. The library was prepared using multiplex PCR. Genomic DNA was amplified with a 32-plex assay using primers for all 8 TRDV and 4 TRDJ genes covering the CDR3. A 12-nucleotide UMI was introduced during roughly 3 barcoding PCR cycles, after which a second PCR was performed with Illumina adapter primers. Libraries were purified with AMPure XP beads and quality-checked on a Fragment Analyzer with the HS NGS Fragment kit. Sequencing was run on an Illumina MiniSeq mid-output kit with about 21% PhiX and 150 cycles of paired-end reads. The published analysis was carried out like this. MIGEC version 1.2.9 was used to process the reads, grouping the reads by UMI and building error-corrected consensus sequences. For post-processing, modified scripts from VDJtools version 1.2.1 were used together with the tcR R package. TCRdb recomputed clones from the public reads with CATT; identical DNA rows were then combined. The V and J calls and clone size come from TCRdb's table, not from the authors' own analysis. This sample gives roughly 4,900 delta-chain clones in total; roughly 12% of them show up just once. The ten largest account for roughly half of the sample.

This clone was counted at least ten times. The antigen it recognizes is unknown. The sample holds no much larger clone one base away, and base qualities are not on file. The rearrangement joined TRDV1 to TRDJ1; TRDD3 matches 13 bases in the middle. As TCRdb names no J gene, one was assigned here on the basis of a DNA match to germline. The sequenced sample consisted of gamma-delta T cells enriched from blood buffy coat, or unenriched PBMCs (not recorded which). This TCR came from a human donor in good health. The CDR3 has the sequence CALGELSLNPIPLYWGIRPDKLIF. Read as DNA, the sequence is TGTGCTCTTGGGGAACTATCCCTCAATCCTATTCCCCTTTACTGGGGGATACGGCCCGATAAACTCATCTTT.